The rows below give T cell receptor beta chains drawn from one sample of a study of brain T cells in children with intractable seizures. The repertoire was sequenced with immunoSEQ multiplex PCR; TCRdb's copy has only in-frame clones and lacks some. The sample consists of approximately 330,000 clones, over 90% of them appearing once. The material was peripheral blood, obtained 4 to 5 months after surgery. These receptor sequences come from a boy less than two years old with tuberous sclerosis and intractable seizures. Both conserved end residues are part of each CDR3. The D gene is left open where the match is weak. Clone size is stated in some rows and not others, as once, few, many or a class when expanded.

D | J | V | size | CDR3 | DNA
TRBD2 | TRBJ2-3 | TRBV7-9 | . | CASSLSGTSGAGAQYF | TGTGCCAGCAGCTTATCCGGGACTAGCGGCGCCGGGGCGCAGTATTTT
TRBD1 | TRBJ2-3 | TRBV3-1/TRBV3-2 | once | CASSPRTGDTDTQYF | TGTGCCAGCAGCCCTCGGACAGGGGACACAGATACGCAGTATTTT
. | TRBJ1-4 | TRBV6-1 | . | CASSEQKLFF | TGTGCCAGCAGTGAACAGAAACTGTTTTTT
. | TRBJ2-3 | TRBV5-4 | . | CASIAETSTDTQYF | TGTGCCAGTATAGCGGAAACTAGCACAGATACGCAGTATTTT
TRBD2 | TRBJ2-7 | TRBV19 | . | CASSMGLAGGGEQYF | TGTGCCAGTAGTATGGGACTAGCGGGAGGTGGCGAGCAGTACTTC
. | TRBJ1-1 | TRBV7-6 | once | CASSPPTEMNTEAFF | TGTGCCAGCAGCCCTCCGACAGAAATGAACACTGAAGCTTTCTTT
TRBD1 | TRBJ2-1 | TRBV7-3 | . | CASSGGQGGAYNEQFF | TGTGCCAGCAGCGGGGGACAGGGCGGGGCCTACAATGAGCAGTTCTTC
TRBD1 | TRBJ1-5 | TRBV28 | . | CASSSTTGTGHNQPQHF | TGTGCCAGCAGTAGCACAACCGGGACAGGGCATAATCAGCCCCAGCATTTT
. | TRBJ2-1 | TRBV12-3/TRBV12-4 | . | CASSYSGPHEQFF | TGTGCCAGCAGTTACTCGGGACCCCATGAGCAGTTCTTC
. | TRBJ2-3 | TRBV12-3/TRBV12-4 | . | CASGPREADTQYF | TGTGCCAGCGGACCCAGGGAGGCAGATACGCAGTATTTT
. | TRBJ1-6 | TRBV28 | . | CASSFVGTGSGPSPLHF | TGTGCCAGCAGTTTCGTCGGAACAGGGTCAGGGCCTTCACCCCTCCACTTT
. | TRBJ1-1 | TRBV19 | . | CASPIAEAFF | TGTGCCAGCCCCATTGCTGAAGCTTTCTTT
. | TRBJ1-1 | TRBV5-1 | . | CASSLTGTNTEAFF | TGCGCCAGCAGCTTGACAGGGACGAACACTGAAGCTTTCTTT
. | TRBJ1-1 | TRBV6-5 | . | CASSYDEGAEAFF | TGTGCCAGCAGTTACGACGAGGGGGCTGAAGCTTTCTTT
. | TRBJ1-6 | TRBV24-1 | . | CATSDGRSRNSPLHF | TGTGCCACCAGTGATGGACGGTCGAGGAATTCACCCCTCCACTTT
TRBD2 | TRBJ2-2 | TRBV6-5 | . | CATISSGRTGELFF | TGTGCCACAATTTCTAGCGGGAGGACCGGGGAGCTGTTTTTT
. | TRBJ2-1 | TRBV15 | once | CATSSARGGTASYNEQFF | TGTGCCACCAGCAGTGCCCGGGGGGGGACAGCCTCCTACAATGAGCAGTTCTTC
. | TRBJ1-3 | TRBV7-9 | . | CASSLVVSSLPSSGNTIYF | TGTGCCAGCAGCTTAGTGGTTAGCAGCCTTCCTAGCTCTGGAAACACCATATATTTT
. | TRBJ2-1 | TRBV18 | once | CASSPGASSYNEQFF | TGTGCCAGCTCACCAGGAGCGAGCTCCTACAATGAGCAGTTCTTC